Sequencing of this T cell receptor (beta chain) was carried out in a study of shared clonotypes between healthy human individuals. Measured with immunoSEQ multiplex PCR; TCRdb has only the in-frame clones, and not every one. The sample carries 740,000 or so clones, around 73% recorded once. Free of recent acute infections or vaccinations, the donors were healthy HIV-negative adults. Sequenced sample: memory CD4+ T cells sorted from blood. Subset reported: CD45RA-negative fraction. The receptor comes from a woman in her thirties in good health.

CDR3 in DNA: TGTGCCACCAGCAGGAAAGGGGGTGAGAACACTGAAGCTTTCTTT. Amino acid sequence: CATSRKGGENTEAFF. The chain employs TRBV15 and TRBJ1-1; D perhaps matches TRBD1 (6 bases). The CDR3 runs to 15 residues. Trimming pared 3 bases from V and 1 base from J, leaving 12 bases between. Germline V CDR1 and CDR2: LNHNV, YYDKDF (reference sequence).